A single sample is the source of the 3 T cell receptor beta chains below, sequenced in a study of blood T cell repertoires in COVID-19 (TCRdb year 2020). The library relied on the immunoSEQ multiplex PCR assay. Sourced from immuneACCESS, this table was stored by TCRdb with only in-frame sequences that have V and J called. A share of the clones is absent; for the studies checked, an unresolved V gene accounts for under half, and the remainder has no known explanation. Here the sample has about 69,000 clones; 65% to 85% occur a single time. Of the sample, 15% to 20% falls within the top ten clones. The specimen sequenced was peripheral blood. These receptors originate from a man aged 60-69 years with acute or convalescent COVID-19.

The sample holds one count of this clone. The rearrangement links TRBV25-1 to TRBJ1-4; 7 bases match TRBD1. The CDR3 runs to 17 residues. The V gene end was trimmed by 3 bases and the J gene end by 2 bases; junction bases not matched to a gene: 9. Germline CDR1 and CDR2: MGHDK and SYGVNS. The CDR3, as DNA: TGTGCCAGCAGTGATACATCCAGGGGGGAGACTAATGAAAAACTGTTTTTT. It is translated as CASSDTSRGETNEKLFF. The whole variable domain, remainder taken from reference TRBV25-1 and TRBJ1-4, is EADIYQTPRYLVIGTGKKITLECSQTMGHDKMYWYQQDPGMELHLIHYSYGVNSTEKGDLSSESTVSRIRTEHFPLTLESARPSHTSQYLCASSDTSRGETNEKLFFGSGTQLSVL.

The rearrangement links TRBV11-2 to TRBJ1-5; tentative D call: TRBD1 (5 bases). Trimming stripped 0 bases from V and 7 bases from J, with 7 bases between. The CDR3 spans 13 residues. The germline V gene encodes CDR1 SGHAT and CDR2 FQNNGV. For the CDR3, the DNA is TGTGCCAGCAGCTTAGAAAGGGGACAGCCCCAGCATTTT. Its protein product is CASSLERGQPQHF.

V and J are TRBV4-3 and TRBJ2-5; D is perhaps TRBD1 (5 bases). The V end was cut by 0 bases, the J end by 1 base, with 15 bases between. The CDR3 covers 17 residues. Per germline, CDR1 LGHNA and CDR2 YSLEER. The CDR3 DNA sequence: TGCGCCAGCAGCCAAGATTGGGCTGGGGCCATCCAAGAGACCCAGTACTTC. It encodes CASSQDWAGAIQETQYF.